Presented here are 29 T cell receptor beta chains from one specimen sequenced in a study of shared clonotypes between healthy human individuals. TCRdb's copy holds only in-frame clones and misses some; the assay was immunoSEQ multiplex PCR. The table lists about 2.4 million clones, over 85% of them singletons. The sequenced sample was naive CD4+ T cells from PBMCs. Subset given: CD45RA+ positively selected. The receptors shown here come from a man aged 18 to 29 in good health. Some clones in this sample may be carry-over from other donors' samples.

The gene calls are TRBV19 and TRBJ1-2; TRBD1 matches 7 bases. V trimming: 2 bases; J trimming: 2 bases; junction bases outside the gene matches: 5. Germline V gives CDR1 LNHDA, CDR2 SQIVND (reference sequence). This CDR3 comprises 15 residues. The CDR3, as DNA: TGTGCCAGTAGTATAACAGGGGATCCCAACTATGGCTACACCTTC. Its translation is CASSITGDPNYGYTF.

The chain is built from TRBV7-9 and TRBJ2-7; 8 bases align to TRBD1. The CDR3 covers 16 residues. The germline V gene has CDR1 SEHNR and CDR2 FQNEAQ (reference sequence). V gave up 1 base and J gave up 6 bases; unmatched junction bases: 11. CDR3 amino acids: CASSLGGQGAASEQYF. In DNA, the CDR3 is TGTGCCAGCAGCTTAGGTGGTCAGGGGGCGGCATCCGAGCAGTACTTC.

The rearrangement uses TRBV7-2 and TRBJ2-3; D unresolved. Per germline, CDR1 SGHTA and CDR2 FQGNSA. CDR3 size: 17 residues. V lost 0 bases, J lost 2 bases, and 15 bases lay in between. As DNA, the CDR3 is TGTGCCAGCAGCTTAGCCGCCGTAGTACTGCTCACAGATACGCAGTATTTT. Residues: CASSLAAVVLLTDTQYF.

This clone showed up just once. The CDR3 loop reads CASSVGVAGGYYEQYF. In DNA form, the CDR3 reads TGTGCCAGCAGCGTAGGGGTTGCGGGAGGGTACTACGAGCAGTACTTC. The chain joins TRBV9 to TRBJ2-7; the match to TRBD2 covers 9 bases. The V gene end was trimmed by 0 bases and the J gene end by 3 bases; junction bases not matched to a gene: 7. The CDR3 is 16 residues long. Germline values: CDR1 SGDLS, CDR2 YYNGEE. Complete variable domain (other parts from reference TRBV9 and TRBJ2-7): DSGVTQTPKHLITATGQRVTLRCSPRSGDLSVYWYQQSLDQGLQFLIQYYNGEERAKGNILERFSAQQFPDLHSELNLSSLELGDSALYFCASSVGVAGGYYEQYFGPGTRLTVT.

The V and J genes are TRBV27 and TRBJ1-5, with 7 positions matching TRBD1. Germline V gives CDR1 MNHEY, CDR2 SMNVEV (reference sequence). The junction had 3 bases not matched to a gene; V was cut back by 2 bases and J by 2 bases. The CDR3 covers 15 residues. The CDR3 loop is CASSLTGQGNQPQHF. CDR3 sequence (DNA): TGTGCCAGCAGTTTAACCGGACAGGGCAATCAGCCCCAGCATTTT.

The V gene is TRBV2, the J gene TRBJ2-1; 11 nucleotides align to TRBD2. Germline V gene sequence: CDR1 SNHLY, CDR2 FYNNEI. The CDR3 runs 18 residues. Trimming at V came to 6 bases and at J to 0 bases, leaving 10 bases not matched to a gene. The CDR3 DNA is TGTGCCAGCAGGGCCGGGACTAGCGGCTGGGGCTCCTACAATGAGCAGTTCTTC. Protein product: CASRAGTSGWGSYNEQFF.

The V gene is TRBV7-9, the J gene TRBJ2-5; D is perhaps TRBD1 or TRBD2 (6 bases each). Trimming pared 2 bases from V and 1 base from J, leaving 8 bases between. Germline V gene sequence: CDR1 SEHNR, CDR2 FQNEAQ (reference sequence). This CDR3 is built from 14 residues. The CDR3 DNA sequence: TGTGCCAGCAGCTTATCGGGGGCCCAAGAGACCCAGTACTTC. Amino acid sequence: CASSLSGAQETQYF.

As to this clone: Other DNA variants within this sample encode the same CDR3. The chain joins TRBV19 to TRBJ1-1; D gene unclear. CDR3 length: 13 residues. V was trimmed by 8 bases and J by 1 base, leaving 11 bases between them. Germline-derived CDR1 and CDR2 are LNHDA and SQIVND (reference sequence). As DNA, the CDR3 is TGTGCCAGTTCTACCAGGCAGAACACTGAAGCTTTCTTT. It translates to CASSTRQNTEAFF. Based on the CDR3 plus reference TRBV19 and TRBJ1-1, the full variable domain is DGGITQSPKYLFRKEGQNVTLSCEQNLNHDAMYWYRQDPGQGLRLIYYSQIVNDFQKGDIAEGYSVSREKKESFPLTVTSAQKNPTAFYLCASSTRQNTEAFFGQGTRLTVV.

The gene calls are TRBV27 and TRBJ1-2; 9 bases fit TRBD1. The germline V gene encodes CDR1 MNHEY and CDR2 SMNVEV (reference sequence). The CDR3 is 13 residues long. Trimming at V came to 4 bases and at J to 7 bases, leaving 4 bases not matched to a gene. The CDR3 DNA reads as TGTGCCAGCAGTTGGACAGGGGATTTTGGCTACACCTTC. Protein: CASSWTGDFGYTF.

The V and J genes are TRBV4-3 and TRBJ1-1; D remains ambiguous. Trimming cost V 0 bases and J 1 base, with 9 bases left between them. The CDR3 contains 15 residues. The germline gives CDR1 LGHNA, CDR2 YSLEER. CDR3 protein: CASSQDSHGNTEAFF. The CDR3 DNA reads TGCGCCAGCAGCCAAGATTCTCATGGGAACACTGAAGCTTTCTTT.

The sample holds one count of this clone. This rearrangement joins TRBV7-8 to TRBJ1-1; possibly TRBD1 for D (5 bases). The germline V and J ends were trimmed by 7 bases and 4 bases, with 19 bases remaining between them. CDR1 is SGHVS, CDR2 FQNEAQ, per germline. CDR3 length: 15 residues. The CDR3 spells CASTLNGGGGTEAFF. DNA for the CDR3: TGTGCCAGCACCCTCAACGGTGGGGGTGGCACTGAAGCTTTCTTT.

CDR3 DNA: TGTGCCAGCAGCGATATCACTAGCACAGATACGCAGTATTTT. This sequence encodes CASSDITSTDTQYF. The chain joins TRBV28 to TRBJ2-3; no definite D call. This CDR3 is built from 14 residues. V lost 6 bases and J 0 bases, leaving 10 bases between the germline ends. The germline V gene has CDR1 MDHEN and CDR2 SYDVKM. Full variable domain (missing parts from reference TRBV28 and TRBJ2-3): DVKVTQSSRYLVKRTGEKVFLECVQDMDHENMFWYRQDPGLGLRLIYFSYDVKMKEKGDIPEGYSVSREKKERFSLILESASTNQTSMYLCASSDITSTDTQYFGPGTRLTVL.

About this clone itself: The sample has other DNA sequences that encode this CDR3 too. The chain carries TRBV7-9 and TRBJ2-6, with TRBD2 matching over 7 bases. Germline CDR1 is SEHNR and CDR2 is FQNEAQ (reference sequence). The V gene end was trimmed by 3 bases and the J gene end by 2 bases; junction bases not matched to a gene: 4. The CDR3 spans 16 residues. The CDR3 loop is CASSFLGGTGANVLTF. The CDR3 region has the DNA TGTGCCAGCAGCTTTTTGGGAGGGACTGGGGCCAACGTCCTGACTTTC.

The chain couples TRBV2 to TRBJ1-4; the D gene is possibly TRBD1 (6 bases). The CDR3 has 12 amino acids. Germline V gives CDR1 SNHLY, CDR2 FYNNEI. V was cut by 6 bases and J by 10 bases, with 12 bases left in between. The CDR3 DNA reads TGTGCCAGCAGATCACAGGGAACAAAACTGTTTTTT. Its protein product is CASRSQGTKLFF.

In DNA, the CDR3 is TGTGCCAGCTCACCACAACAGGGTGAGGAGCCCCAGCATTTT. Translation gives CASSPQQGEEPQHF. The J gene is TRBJ1-5, the V gene TRBV18, with a weak D call TRBD1 (6 bases). This CDR3 spans 14 amino acids. V lost 1 base, J lost 8 bases, and 12 bases lay in between. CDR1 is KGHSH and CDR2 is LQKENI in the germline V gene.

The chain links TRBV9 to TRBJ2-3; possibly TRBD2 for D (6 bases). This CDR3 spans 16 amino acids. CDR1 is SGDLS and CDR2 is YYNGEE in the germline V gene. Trimming took 0 bases from V and 2 from J, leaving 13 bases between them. CDR3 region: CASSVGASVDTDTQYF. The CDR3 DNA is TGTGCCAGCAGCGTAGGGGCTAGCGTGGACACAGATACGCAGTATTTT.

This chain connects TRBV27 to TRBJ2-1; 7 nucleotides line up with TRBD1. In germline, CDR1 is MNHEY, CDR2 SMNVEV (reference sequence). The CDR3 extends over 14 amino acids. Losses at the gene ends were 3 bases for V and 4 bases for J; bases not matched to a gene: 3. CDR3 sequence: CASSFDREYNEQFF. The CDR3 DNA reads as TGTGCCAGCAGTTTCGACAGGGAGTACAATGAGCAGTTCTTC.

The J gene is TRBJ1-2, the V gene TRBV28; D remains unclear. Germline-derived CDR1 and CDR2 are MDHEN and SYDVKM. Deletions cut 4 bases from V and 4 bases from J, with 16 bases between. The CDR3 has 15 residues. CDR3 region: CASSSPPPYPYGYTF. The CDR3 bases are TGTGCCAGCAGTTCCCCCCCTCCGTACCCCTATGGCTACACCTTC.

As concerns this clone: Compared with germline, one end of the junction differs, possibly owing to a read error. V and J are TRBV6-1 and TRBJ2-1, with 10 bases matching TRBD2. Per the germline V gene, CDR1 is MNHNS and CDR2 is SASEGT. The length of the CDR3 is 15 residues. The CDR3 sequence: CASREAGGGYNEQFF. CDR3 DNA: TGTGCCAGCAGGGAAGCGGGAGGGGGGTACAATGAGCAGTTCTTC.

On this clone itself: Other nucleotide sequences in the sample specify the same CDR3. The gene calls are TRBV6-5 and TRBJ1-5; D remains unclear. The germline gives CDR1 MNHEY, CDR2 SVGAGI. This CDR3 has 15 residues. Trimming removed 0 bases from V and 0 bases from J, with 6 bases in between. The CDR3: CASSYSSLSNQPQHF. The CDR3 DNA reads as TGTGCCAGCAGTTACTCGAGCCTTAGCAATCAGCCCCAGCATTTT.

The chain couples TRBV5-8 to TRBJ1-4, with 8 positions matching TRBD1. Looked up from germline, CDR1 is SGHTS and CDR2 is YDEGEE. V lost 3 bases to trimming and J lost 7 bases; unmatched junction nucleotides: 5. The CDR3 covers 14 residues. Here the CDR3 reads CASSSTGGSEKLFF. The CDR3 coding sequence is TGTGCCAGCAGCTCTACAGGGGGAAGTGAAAAACTGTTTTTT.

On this clone: Other nucleotide sequences in the sample specify the same CDR3. The V gene is TRBV28, the J gene TRBJ1-5; D unclear. Trimming left V 6 bases short and J 0 bases short, with 12 bases between. This CDR3 comprises 15 residues. Germline V gene data show CDR1 as MDHEN and CDR2 as SYDVKM. CDR3 bases: TGTGCCAGCAGACCTGGACGGAATAGCAATCAGCCCCAGCATTTT. It specifies CASRPGRNSNQPQHF. The variable domain in full, completed from reference TRBV28 and TRBJ1-5, reads DVKVTQSSRYLVKRTGEKVFLECVQDMDHENMFWYRQDPGLGLRLIYFSYDVKMKEKGDIPEGYSVSREKKERFSLILESASTNQTSMYLCASRPGRNSNQPQHFGDGTRLSIL.

V gene TRBV7-2 combines with J gene TRBJ2-2, with 11 bases aligning to TRBD2. V lost 2 bases and J lost 6; bases outside the gene matches: 5. Germline CDR1 SGHTA, CDR2 FQGNSA. The CDR3 has 16 amino acids. The CDR3 DNA reads as TGTGCCAGCAGCTTACTGCTAGCGGGAGGCCCCGGGGAGCTGTTTTTT. It yields the protein CASSLLLAGGPGELFF.

J is TRBJ2-7 and V is TRBV10-3, with D possibly being TRBD1 or TRBD2 (5 bases each). From germline, CDR1 is ENHRY and CDR2 SYGVKD. V lost 8 bases to trimming and J lost 3 bases, with 17 bases between them. This CDR3 comprises 14 residues. DNA for the CDR3: TGTGCCATCGGGGGACGGAACACTGGCTACGAGCAGTACTTC. Protein sequence: CAIGGRNTGYEQYF.

The V call is TRBV28, the J call TRBJ2-7, with 11 bases aligning to TRBD2. The CDR3 is made up of 15 amino acids. Germline V gene data show CDR1 as MDHEN and CDR2 as SYDVKM. Trimming removed 7 bases from V and 0 bases from J; junction bases left unmatched: 5. Here the CDR3 reads CASNRSGRASYEQYF. DNA of the CDR3: TGTGCCAGCAACCGTAGCGGGAGGGCCTCCTACGAGCAGTACTTC.

The V call is TRBV7-9, the J call TRBJ1-5; tentatively, D is TRBD1 (5 bases). V was cut by 5 bases and J by 0 bases, with 14 bases left in between. The germline V gene encodes CDR1 SEHNR and CDR2 FQNEAQ (reference sequence). This CDR3 spans 16 amino acids. The CDR3 coding sequence is TGTGCCAGCAGCCACGCAGAGGGGTATAGCAATCAGCCCCAGCATTTT. Translating gives CASSHAEGYSNQPQHF.

The chain uses TRBV6-5 and TRBJ1-2; 8 bases align to TRBD1. Germline CDR1 MNHEY, CDR2 SVGAGI. The V and J ends lost 6 bases and 8 bases, in that order; junction bases with no gene match: 11. The CDR3 runs 14 residues. CDR3 loop: CASSLSQGAGGYTF. The CDR3 DNA sequence: TGTGCCAGCAGCCTAAGCCAGGGGGCGGGGGGCTACACCTTC.

The rearrangement joins TRBV5-1 to TRBJ2-5; D not resolved. Trimming shortened V by 0 bases and J by 2 bases, and 11 bases separated the two germline ends. In germline, CDR1 is SGHRS, CDR2 YFSETQ. The CDR3 runs to 15 residues. The CDR3 region is CASSLGASVQETQYF. The CDR3 DNA reads TGCGCCAGCAGCTTGGGGGCGTCGGTACAAGAGACCCAGTACTTC.

Note on this clone: Additional DNA sequences in this sample encode the identical CDR3. The rearrangement uses TRBV28 and TRBJ1-1; the D is unclear. V was cut by 7 bases and J by 3 bases, with 3 bases left in between. Germline CDR1 is MDHEN and CDR2 is SYDVKM. The CDR3 extends over 10 amino acids. The CDR3 region has the DNA TGTGCCAGCAAGGACACTGAAGCTTTCTTT. Translated, it gives CASKDTEAFF.